These T cell receptor beta chains were read from a single sample in a study of early T cells in non-severe SARS-CoV-2 infection. TCRdb redid the calling of the 5' RACE reads with MiXCR, one entry per CDR3 protein. The sample comprises 50,000 or so distinct CDR3 sequences, approximately 13% of which are singletons, and roughly a tenth rests with the top ten. Sequencing was carried out using whole blood. These receptors originate from an adult who was a healthcare worker with PCR-confirmed SARS-CoV-2 infection or an uninfected control (not recorded which). The CDR3 runs from the conserved cysteine through the conserved F or W. D genes are given only for firm matches. The listing skips clone size in some rows; elsewhere it reads once, few, many or a size class.

V: TRBV11-2
D: .
size: many
J: TRBJ1-1
CDR3: CASSLDWANTEAFF
DNA: TGTGCCAGCAGCTTAGATTGGGCAAACACTGAAGCTTTCTTT

V: TRBV7-2
D: TRBD1
size: .
J: TRBJ2-7
CDR3: CASSLRTGYEQYF
DNA: TGTGCCAGCAGCTTAAGGACAGGGTACGAGCAGTACTTC

V: TRBV12-3/TRBV12-4
D: .
size: few
J: TRBJ2-3
CDR3: CASSQRTDTQYF
DNA: TGTGCCAGCAGCCAACGCACAGATACGCAGTATTTT

V: TRBV4-1
D: .
size: few
J: TRBJ2-5
CDR3: CASSQREAQETQYF
DNA: TGCGCCAGCAGCCAGCGGGAAGCCCAAGAGACCCAGTACTTC

V: TRBV3-1
D: .
size: .
J: TRBJ2-7
CDR3: CASSRMGGAYEQYF
DNA: TGTGCCAGCAGCCGCATGGGAGGTGCCTACGAGCAGTACTTC

V: TRBV27
D: TRBD2
size: few
J: TRBJ2-3
CDR3: CASSRISGVFTDTQYF
DNA: TGTGCCAGCAGCCGGATTAGCGGGGTATTCACAGATACGCAGTATTTT

V: TRBV5-1
D: .
size: .
J: TRBJ2-3
CDR3: CASSLETDTQYF
DNA: TGCGCCAGCAGCTTAGAAACAGATACGCAGTATTTT

V: TRBV18
D: .
size: many
J: TRBJ2-6
CDR3: CASAQTTGTTGANVLTF
DNA: TGTGCCAGCGCCCAGACCACAGGGACTACTGGGGCCAACGTCCTGACTTTC

V: TRBV12-3/TRBV12-4
D: .
size: many
J: TRBJ1-5
CDR3: CASSLRWPGSNQPQHF
DNA: TGTGCCAGCAGTTTAAGGTGGCCAGGTAGCAATCAGCCCCAGCATTTT

V: TRBV15
D: .
size: many
J: TRBJ2-5
CDR3: CATSRDGGASETQYF
DNA: TGTGCCACCAGCAGAGATGGGGGAGCATCCGAGACCCAGTACTTC

V: TRBV7-8
D: .
size: many
J: TRBJ2-7
CDR3: CASSLALGWTVLIF
DNA: TGTGCCAGCAGCTTAGCGCTGGGCTGGACAGTACTCATCTTC

V: TRBV7-2
D: .
size: many
J: TRBJ1-1
CDR3: CASSLVGWGTEAFF
DNA: TGTGCCAGCAGCTTAGTTGGATGGGGCACTGAAGCTTTCTTT